A selection of T cell receptor beta chains follows, all from one sample in a study of OX40 agonist ivuxolimab in advanced cancers. The repertoire was sequenced with immunoSEQ multiplex PCR; TCRdb's copy has only in-frame clones and lacks some. This table holds tens of thousands of clones, about 89% found once. The sequencing used CD4+ or CD8+ T cells sorted from blood, collected in a trial of the OX40 agonist ivuxolimab. These receptors originate from an adult with an advanced solid tumor such as melanoma, head and neck, liver or kidney cancer. Both conserved end residues are part of each CDR3. D genes are given only for firm matches. The listing skips clone size in some rows; elsewhere it reads once, few, many or a size class.

clone size: few; D gene: -; V gene: TRBV23-1; J gene: TRBJ1-2; CDR3 DNA: TGCGCCAGCAGTGTAGCTCAGGCAAACTATGGCTACACCTTC; CDR3 protein: CASSVAQANYGYTF
clone size: -; D gene: -; V gene: TRBV30; J gene: TRBJ2-1; CDR3 DNA: TGTGCCTACGGGACATCCTCCTACAATGAGCAGTTCTTC; CDR3 protein: CAYGTSSYNEQFF
clone size: -; D gene: TRBD2; V gene: TRBV15; J gene: TRBJ2-1; CDR3 DNA: TGTGCCACCAGCAGAGATCGGGAGGATGGCTACAATGAGCAGTTCTTC; CDR3 protein: CATSRDREDGYNEQFF
clone size: -; D gene: TRBD2; V gene: TRBV6-1; J gene: TRBJ2-1; CDR3 DNA: TGTGCCAGCAGTGAATTTGATATTGGTCCGGGGGTTCCTCTAGCGGTCTCCTACAATGAGCAGTTCTTC; CDR3 protein: CASSEFDIGPGVPLAVSYNEQFF
clone size: few; D gene: -; V gene: TRBV27; J gene: TRBJ2-3; CDR3 DNA: TGTGCCAGCAGTTTATCGCCAGGGGCCACAGATACGCAGTATTTT; CDR3 protein: CASSLSPGATDTQYF
clone size: -; D gene: -; V gene: TRBV5-1; J gene: TRBJ2-1; CDR3 DNA: TGCGCCAGCAGCTTGGGACAGGAGAAATACAATGAGCAGTTCTTC; CDR3 protein: CASSLGQEKYNEQFF
clone size: -; D gene: -; V gene: TRBV9; J gene: TRBJ2-3; CDR3 DNA: TGTGCCAGCAGCGTACAGGGGAAGACAGATACGCAGTATTTT; CDR3 protein: CASSVQGKTDTQYF
clone size: few; D gene: -; V gene: TRBV2; J gene: TRBJ2-7; CDR3 DNA: TGTGCCAGCAGTGGGGCCAGGGGCGAGCAGTACTTC; CDR3 protein: CASSGARGEQYF
clone size: once; D gene: -; V gene: TRBV28; J gene: TRBJ1-3; CDR3 DNA: TGTGCCAGCAGTACACAACCTGGAAACACCATATATTTT; CDR3 protein: CASSTQPGNTIYF
clone size: -; D gene: -; V gene: TRBV4-1; J gene: TRBJ2-7; CDR3 DNA: TGCGCCAGCAGCTCGAGTATGGGGCAGGGCTACGAGCAGTACTTC; CDR3 protein: CASSSSMGQGYEQYF
clone size: -; D gene: -; V gene: TRBV27; J gene: TRBJ1-5; CDR3 DNA: TGTGCCAGCAGTTTATGGGGAAGTCAGCCCCAGCATTTT; CDR3 protein: CASSLWGSQPQHF
clone size: -; D gene: -; V gene: TRBV2; J gene: TRBJ1-4; CDR3 DNA: TGTGCCAGCAGTGGTGGAACTAATGAAAAACTGTTTTTT; CDR3 protein: CASSGGTNEKLFF
clone size: -; D gene: TRBD1; V gene: TRBV9; J gene: TRBJ2-3; CDR3 DNA: TGTGCCAGCAGCGCCCCGGCAGGGGGCGCAGATACGCAGTATTTT; CDR3 protein: CASSAPAGGADTQYF
clone size: -; D gene: -; V gene: TRBV7-9; J gene: TRBJ2-5; CDR3 DNA: TGTGCCAGCAGCTTCACCGGAGAGACCCAGTACTTC; CDR3 protein: CASSFTGETQYF
clone size: -; D gene: TRBD2; V gene: TRBV5-6; J gene: TRBJ2-7; CDR3 DNA: TGTGCCAGCAGCTTGGATAGCGGGAGCTACGAGCAGTACTTC; CDR3 protein: CASSLDSGSYEQYF
clone size: -; D gene: -; V gene: TRBV5-5; J gene: TRBJ2-2; CDR3 DNA: TGTGCCAGCAGCTTCGGGATTGGGGAGCTGTTTTTT; CDR3 protein: CASSFGIGELFF
clone size: few; D gene: -; V gene: TRBV27; J gene: TRBJ2-7; CDR3 DNA: TGTGCCAGCGGCCCCGGGTACGAGCAGTACTTC; CDR3 protein: CASGPGYEQYF
clone size: -; D gene: -; V gene: TRBV9; J gene: TRBJ2-7; CDR3 DNA: TGTGCCAGCAGCGACGGATACACCTCCTACGAGCAGTACTTC; CDR3 protein: CASSDGYTSYEQYF
clone size: -; D gene: TRBD2; V gene: TRBV9; J gene: TRBJ2-7; CDR3 DNA: TGTGCCAGCAGCCCAGGGACTAGCATTATTACCTACGAGCAGTACTTC; CDR3 protein: CASSPGTSIITYEQYF
clone size: -; D gene: -; V gene: TRBV14; J gene: TRBJ2-7; CDR3 DNA: TGTGCCAGCAGCCAAGATCTCAGCGGCTTTTCCAACGAGCAGTACTTC; CDR3 protein: CASSQDLSGFSNEQYF
clone size: -; D gene: -; V gene: TRBV11-2; J gene: TRBJ2-2; CDR3 DNA: TGTGCCAGCAGCCCGCTGGCCGGGGAGCTGTTTTTT; CDR3 protein: CASSPLAGELFF
clone size: -; D gene: -; V gene: TRBV27; J gene: TRBJ1-5; CDR3 DNA: TGTGCCAGCAGTGCAACCCCGGGGGGGAGCAATCAGCCCCAGCATTTT; CDR3 protein: CASSATPGGSNQPQHF